These 10 T cell receptor beta chains came from one sample sequenced in a study of graft-versus-host responses after intestinal transplantation. The method was immunoSEQ multiplex PCR; TCRdb's version includes in-frame clones alone and lacks a portion of them. The sample holds 4,600 or so clones; roughly 29% are singletons and the top ten take approximately 8%. Source: alloreactive CD4+ T cells from a mixed lymphocyte reaction culture, taken before transplantation. The sample's subset: CFSE-low proliferating T cells sorted from roughly six-day pre-transplant mixed lymphocyte reaction (GvH or HvG direction). The receptors were gathered from a human patient who was an organ donor for intestinal transplantation.

This clone rates as large. The gene calls are TRBV7-2 and TRBJ2-7, with 8 bases that match TRBD2. CDR1 and CDR2 from the germline V gene are SGHTA and FQGNSA. This CDR3 comprises 14 residues. The J segment lost 2 bases and the V segment lost 3 bases, leaving 3 bases of the junction unmatched. DNA for the CDR3: TGTGCCAGCAGCTTCATAGCGGGAACCTACGAGCAGTACTTC. Protein: CASSFIAGTYEQYF. Full variable domain (rest looked up from reference TRBV7-2 and TRBJ2-7): GAGVSQSPSNKVTEKGKDVELRCDPISGHTALYWYRQSLGQGLEFLIYFQGNSAPDKSGLPSDRFSAERTGGSVSTLTIQRTQQEDSAVYLCASSFIAGTYEQYFGPGTRLTVT.

The chain couples TRBV5-1 to TRBJ1-2; TRBD1 agrees at 7 bases. This CDR3 spans 15 amino acids. J gave up 2 bases and V 1 base, and 5 bases lay outside the gene matches. CDR1 is SGHRS and CDR2 is YFSETQ in the germline V gene. The CDR3 DNA reads TGCGCCAGCAGCTTGACAGACAGGGCCAACTATGGCTACACCTTC. Its translation is CASSLTDRANYGYTF.

This clone has only a few counts. The chain joins TRBV11-2 to TRBJ2-7; 11 bases align to TRBD2. Germline V gene data show CDR1 as SGHAT and CDR2 as FQNNGV. The V and J ends lost 7 bases and 2 bases, in that order; junction bases with no gene match: 7. The CDR3 is 15 residues long. Written as DNA, the CDR3 is TGTGCCAGCACCGTAGCGGGGGGGTCGGCCTACGAGCAGTACTTC. This gives the protein CASTVAGGSAYEQYF.

The rearrangement joins TRBV6-5 to TRBJ1-1, with D tentatively TRBD1 (6 bases). The V end was cut by 6 bases, the J end by 1 base, with 6 bases between. Germline V gives CDR1 MNHEY, CDR2 SVGAGI. This CDR3 comprises 12 residues. The CDR3 DNA reads TGTGCCAGCAGGACAGGGAACACTGAAGCTTTCTTT. Its translation: CASRTGNTEAFF.

With respect to this clone: Germline and junction disagree at one end, which may indicate a read error. The rearrangement uses TRBV5-3 and TRBJ2-1, with D possibly TRBD2 on 6 matching bases. Being an ORF, TRBV5-3 has a function that is uncertain. The CDR3 consists of 13 residues. The CDR3 is CASSLTSYNEQFF. The CDR3 nucleotides read TGTGCCAGCAGCTTGACTAGCTACAATGAGCAGTTCTTC.

The V and J genes are TRBV2 and TRBJ2-2; 13 nucleotides agree with TRBD2. After removal of 6 bases from V and 5 bases from J, the junction contained 0 bases not matched to a gene. In germline, CDR1 is SNHLY, CDR2 FYNNEI. The CDR3 length is 14 residues. The CDR3 coding sequence is TGTGCCAGCAGGGGACTAGCGGGGACCGGGGAGCTGTTTTTT. It specifies CASRGLAGTGELFF.

This clone was found a few times. The J gene is TRBJ2-5, the V gene TRBV5-1; D possibly matches TRBD1 or TRBD2 (5 bases each). With 1 base removed from V and 4 bases from J, the gap between germline ends came to 14 bases. This CDR3 contains 15 residues. Germline V gene lookup returns CDR1 SGHRS and CDR2 YFSETQ. The CDR3 is CASSLSSRGAETQYF. CDR3 bases: TGCGCCAGCAGCTTGTCTTCTAGAGGGGCAGAGACCCAGTACTTC.

The chain is built from TRBV6-5 and TRBJ1-2; 7 bases are a match to TRBD1. J was trimmed by 0 bases and V by 2 bases; bases with no gene match: 3. The CDR3 loop spans 15 amino acids. Germline V gives CDR1 MNHEY, CDR2 SVGAGI. CDR3 sequence (DNA): TGTGCCAGCAGTTACGGAGGGACAGCTAACTATGGCTACACCTTC. This gives the protein CASSYGGTANYGYTF.

This chain uses TRBV5-4 with TRBJ2-4; perhaps D is TRBD1 or TRBD2 (6 bases each). This CDR3 region has 17 residues. V was shortened by 2 bases and J by 1 base, with 16 bases between the two germline ends. Germline V gene lookup returns CDR1 SGHNT and CDR2 YYREEE (reference sequence). The CDR3 DNA is TGTGCCAGCAGCTTATCCGTAGGGGGGCTCGCCAAAAACATTCAGTACTTC. Protein: CASSLSVGGLAKNIQYF.

This clone was found a few times. The chain employs TRBV6-6 and TRBJ1-4, with 9 nucleotides matching TRBD1. The ends lost 2 bases at V and 3 bases at J; junction bases unmatched: 1. The CDR3 is 15 residues long. CDR1 is MNHNY, CDR2 SVGAGI, per germline (reference sequence). The DNA of the CDR3 is TGTGCCAGCAGTTACCGACAGGGGGCTAATGAAAAACTGTTTTTT. Translating gives CASSYRQGANEKLFF.